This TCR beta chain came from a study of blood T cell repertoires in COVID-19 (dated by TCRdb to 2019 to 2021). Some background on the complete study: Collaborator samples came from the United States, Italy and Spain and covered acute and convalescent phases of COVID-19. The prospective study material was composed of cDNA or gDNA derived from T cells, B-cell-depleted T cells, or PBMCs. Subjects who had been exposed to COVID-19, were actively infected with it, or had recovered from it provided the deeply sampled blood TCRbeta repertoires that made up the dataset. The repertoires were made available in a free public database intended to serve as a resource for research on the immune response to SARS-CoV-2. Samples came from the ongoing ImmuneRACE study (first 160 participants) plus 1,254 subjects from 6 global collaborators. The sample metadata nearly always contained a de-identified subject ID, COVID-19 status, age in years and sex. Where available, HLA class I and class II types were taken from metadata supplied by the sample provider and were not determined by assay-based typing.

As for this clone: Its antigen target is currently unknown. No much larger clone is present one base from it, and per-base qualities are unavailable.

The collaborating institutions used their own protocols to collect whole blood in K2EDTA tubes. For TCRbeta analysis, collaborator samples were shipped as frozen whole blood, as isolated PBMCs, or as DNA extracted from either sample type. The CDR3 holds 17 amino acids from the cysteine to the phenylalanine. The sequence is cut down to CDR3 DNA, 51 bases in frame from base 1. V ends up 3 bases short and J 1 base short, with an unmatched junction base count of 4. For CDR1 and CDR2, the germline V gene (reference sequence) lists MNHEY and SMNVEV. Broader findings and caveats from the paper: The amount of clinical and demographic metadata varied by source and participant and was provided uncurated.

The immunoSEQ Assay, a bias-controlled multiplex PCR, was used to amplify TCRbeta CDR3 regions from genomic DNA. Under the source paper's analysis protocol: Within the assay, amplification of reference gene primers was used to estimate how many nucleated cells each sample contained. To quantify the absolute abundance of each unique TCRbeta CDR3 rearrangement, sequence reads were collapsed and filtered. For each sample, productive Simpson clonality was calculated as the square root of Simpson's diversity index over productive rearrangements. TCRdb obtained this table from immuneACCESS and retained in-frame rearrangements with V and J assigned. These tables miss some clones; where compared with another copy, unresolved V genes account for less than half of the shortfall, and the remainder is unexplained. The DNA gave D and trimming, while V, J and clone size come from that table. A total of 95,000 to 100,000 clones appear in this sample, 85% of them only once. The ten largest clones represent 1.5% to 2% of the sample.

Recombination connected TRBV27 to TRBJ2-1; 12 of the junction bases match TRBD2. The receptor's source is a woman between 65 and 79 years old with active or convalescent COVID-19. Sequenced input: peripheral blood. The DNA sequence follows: TGTGCCAGCAGTTTCCTGACTAGCGGGAGTTCCTACAATGAGCAGTTCTTC. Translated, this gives CASSFLTSGSSYNEQFF.